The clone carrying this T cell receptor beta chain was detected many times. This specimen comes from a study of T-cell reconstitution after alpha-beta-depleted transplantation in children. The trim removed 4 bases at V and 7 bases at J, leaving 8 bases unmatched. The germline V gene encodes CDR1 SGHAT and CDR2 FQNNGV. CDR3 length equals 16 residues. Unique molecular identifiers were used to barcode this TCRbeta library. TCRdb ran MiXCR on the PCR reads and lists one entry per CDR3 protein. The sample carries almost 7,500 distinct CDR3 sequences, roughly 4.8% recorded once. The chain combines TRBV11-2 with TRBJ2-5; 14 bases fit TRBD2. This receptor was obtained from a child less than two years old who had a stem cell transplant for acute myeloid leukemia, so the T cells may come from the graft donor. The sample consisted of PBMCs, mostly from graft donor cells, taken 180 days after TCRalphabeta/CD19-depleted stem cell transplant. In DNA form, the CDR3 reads TGTGCCAGCAGCTCCCCGGGACTAGCGGGAGAGGGGACCCAGTACTTC. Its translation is CASSSPGLAGEGTQYF.